The 7 T cell receptor beta chains below come from one sample, sequenced in a study of cytomegalovirus exposure and HLA in healthy donors. The PCR made use of 60 Vbeta and 13 Jbeta primers. Measured with immunoSEQ multiplex PCR; TCRdb has only the in-frame clones, and not every one. The sample records under 200,000 clones, approximately 77% being singletons. The sequenced material came from PBMCs. Receptors originate from a man aged 50 or older in good health and CMV-seropositive.

This chain links TRBV19 with TRBJ2-7; TRBD1 matches at 12 bases. Germline-derived CDR1 and CDR2 are LNHDA and SQIVND (reference sequence). The CDR3 length is 15 residues. V lost 5 bases and J lost 3; bases outside the gene matches: 5. The CDR3 loop is CASSDGDRGLYEQYF. The DNA for the CDR3 is TGTGCCAGTAGTGACGGGGACAGGGGGCTCTACGAGCAGTACTTC.

The rearrangement links TRBV6-5 to TRBJ2-1; D is unclear. V was clipped by 3 bases and J by 7 bases, with 7 bases between them. Germline loops: CDR1 MNHEY, CDR2 SVGAGI. The CDR3 spans 12 residues. CDR3 coding DNA: TGTGCCAGCAGTTATAACGGGAATGAGCAGTTCTTC. Its protein product is CASSYNGNEQFF.

The rearrangement links TRBV28 to TRBJ1-2; tentative D call: TRBD1 (5 bases). The V and J ends lost 6 bases and 3 bases respectively, with 14 bases between them. This CDR3 is built from 14 residues. Germline CDR1 reads MDHEN; CDR2 reads SYDVKM. The CDR3 coding sequence is TGTGCCAGCAGCCGTCCCCCGGGGGACTATGGCTACACCTTC. It is translated as CASSRPPGDYGYTF.

The chain recombines TRBV4-1 with TRBJ1-2, with D perhaps TRBD1 (6 bases). This CDR3 has 14 amino acids. CDR1 and CDR2 (germline): MGHRA, YSYEKL. V gave up 6 bases and J gave up 4 bases, with 15 bases separating them. In DNA form, the CDR3 reads TGCGCCAGCAGAGCTCCCGGGACAATCTATGGCTACACCTTC. This sequence encodes CASRAPGTIYGYTF.

The chain is built from TRBV7-9 and TRBJ2-1; D possibly corresponds to TRBD1 (6 bases). Trimming took 1 base from V and 10 from J, leaving 14 bases between them. Per germline, CDR1 SEHNR and CDR2 FQNEAQ (reference sequence). The CDR3 totals 14 residues. The DNA for the CDR3 is TGTGCCAGCAGCTTAGTAACAGGGCAGGGCGAGCAGTTCTTC. Protein product: CASSLVTGQGEQFF.

V gene TRBV10-3 combines with J gene TRBJ2-7; unclear D gene. The ends were cut back, 1 base at V and 6 bases at J, with 19 bases in the middle. Per germline, CDR1 ENHRY and CDR2 SYGVKD. This CDR3 is 16 amino acids long. CDR3 DNA: TGTGCCATCAGTGAGTATCTAGTGCTCGTATCGACCGAGCAGTACTTC. It specifies CAISEYLVLVSTEQYF.

The chain uses TRBV7-9 and TRBJ1-3; D unclear. V was cut by 5 bases and J by 9 bases, with 20 bases left in between. Germline CDR1 SEHNR, CDR2 FQNEAQ (reference sequence). The CDR3 spans 15 residues. CDR3 loop: CASSPWGGGLLTIYF. The CDR3 nucleotides are TGTGCCAGCAGCCCGTGGGGAGGCGGGCTGCTCACCATATATTTT.